This T cell receptor beta chain emerged from a study of T-cell reconstitution after alpha-beta-depleted transplantation in children. Study-wide findings and caveats: T-cell counts and diversity were attributed mostly to newly produced T cells one year after transplant.

V was clipped by 2 bases and J by 1 base, with 6 bases between them. The CDR3 contains 13 residues. The germline V gene has CDR1 SGHTA and CDR2 FQGNSA. This clonotype appeared many times. Its specificity is unknown. The library targeted TCRbeta and was prepared with unique molecular identifiers. TCRdb reprocessed the PCR reads with MiXCR, giving one entry per CDR3 protein. The sample includes 200,000 or so distinct CDR3 sequences, approximately 6.3% of them seen just once. The sequencing used PBMCs, collected before TCRalphabeta/CD19-depleted stem cell transplant. The V gene is TRBV7-2, the J gene TRBJ2-7, with unresolved D. This receptor was taken from a boy younger than 10 with acute lymphoblastic leukemia, due to receive a stem cell transplant. DNA for the CDR3: TGTGCCAGCAGCTTAACAGCATCCTACGAGCAGTACTTC. Translated: CASSLTASYEQYF.